Listed below are T cell receptor beta chains from one sample, sequenced in a study of control samples from healthy donors and cancer patients. Some clones are missing from TCRdb's copy, which holds only in-frame ones; the method was immunoSEQ multiplex PCR. The data show roughly 130,000 clones, about 95% seen once. Sequenced: blood. The receptors were gathered from a man aged 25-45 years in good health. Both conserved end residues are part of each CDR3. D genes are given only for firm matches. The size entry is marked missing in some rows and otherwise reads once, few, many or a size class.

>TRBV19|once|TRBJ1-5|NA
TGTGCCAGTAGTATCGCTGTGTATAGCAATCAGCCCCAGCATTTT
CASSIAVYSNQPQHF
>TRBV4-1|NA|TRBJ1-1|NA
TGCGCCAGCAGCCAGGTAGGACAGAAACCTGAAGCTTTCTTT
CASSQVGQKPEAFF
>TRBV9|NA|TRBJ2-7|NA
TGTGCCAGCAGCCCGGGGGACACCAGCTCCTACGAGCAGTACTTC
CASSPGDTSSYEQYF
>TRBV18|once|TRBJ2-1|NA
TGTGCCAGCTCACCAGCGGGGAGCTCCTACAATGAGCAGTTCTTC
CASSPAGSSYNEQFF
>TRBV13|NA|TRBJ1-5|NA
TGTGCCAGCAGCTTAGGGGGGGGGCAGGGCAATCAGCCCCAGCATTTT
CASSLGGGQGNQPQHF
>TRBV30|NA|TRBJ2-7|NA
TGTGCCTGGAGTCCCCACTCCGGACTTAGATTTGCCGAGCAGTACTTC
CAWSPHSGLRFAEQYF
>TRBV7-2|NA|TRBJ1-5|NA
TGTGCCAGCAGCTTAGAACAGAATCCCAATCAGCCCCAGCATTTT
CASSLEQNPNQPQHF
>TRBV18|NA|TRBJ1-4|NA
TGTGCCAGCTCACGAGGACAGCAAAAACTGTTTTTT
CASSRGQQKLFF
>TRBV9|NA|TRBJ2-1|TRBD1
TGTGCCAGCAGCCCTGGACAGGGGGGCAATGAGCAGTTCTTC
CASSPGQGGNEQFF
>TRBV11-1|NA|TRBJ2-5|NA
TGTGCCAGCAGCTTAGATCCCACCGCTCAAGAGACCCAGTACTTC
CASSLDPTAQETQYF
>TRBV7-2|NA|TRBJ2-1|NA
TGTGCCAGCAGCGGACCGCTTAGGGCTGAGCAGTTCTTC
CASSGPLRAEQFF
>TRBV12-3/TRBV12-4|NA|TRBJ2-1|NA
TGTGCCAGCAGCACCGATAATGAGCAGTTCTTC
CASSTDNEQFF
>TRBV5-1|NA|TRBJ2-5|TRBD2
TGCGCCAGCAGCTTGGTCCCCCTAGCGGGGGGGCAAGAGACCCAGTACTTC
CASSLVPLAGGQETQYF
>TRBV14|NA|TRBJ2-5|TRBD1
TGTGCCAGCAGCCAAACCTTAGGACAGGGTGGCGAGACCCAGTACTTC
CASSQTLGQGGETQYF
>TRBV19|NA|TRBJ1-2|NA
TGTGCCAGTAGTACGTGGAGACTGGCGTATGGCTACACCTTC
CASSTWRLAYGYTF
>TRBV10-1|NA|TRBJ1-1|TRBD1
TGCGCCAGCAGTCCAGGGGGCATCACTGAAGCTTTCTTT
CASSPGGITEAFF
>TRBV9|once|TRBJ2-5|TRBD1
TGTGCCAGCAGCGGCCGGGACAGGGTTGAGACCCAGTACTTC
CASSGRDRVETQYF
>TRBV2|NA|TRBJ1-1|NA
TGTGCCAGCAGGGAAGATCCGAACACTGAAGCTTTCTTT
CASREDPNTEAFF
>TRBV21-1|NA|TRBJ2-7|NA
TGTGCCAGCAGCAATGATTGGGACAGGGGCCCCTACGAGCAGTACTTC
CASSNDWDRGPYEQYF
>TRBV5-4|NA|TRBJ2-3|TRBD2
TGTGCCAGCGCCCTCGGGAGGGGACCCACAGATACGCAGTATTTT
CASALGRGPTDTQYF
>TRBV6-5|NA|TRBJ1-5|NA
TGTGCCAGCAGTTTAAGGGGGATGGGGAATCAGCCCCAGCATTTT
CASSLRGMGNQPQHF
>TRBV9|NA|TRBJ1-2|TRBD1
TGTGCCAGCAGCGTAGGGGGGACAGGGCGATTAAACATCTATGGCTACACCTTC
CASSVGGTGRLNIYGYTF
>TRBV4-3|NA|TRBJ1-2|TRBD1
TGCGCCAGCAGCCAAGATGTTTCCAGGGGGAATAGGGATCCCTATGGCTACACCTTC
CASSQDVSRGNRDPYGYTF
>TRBV28|NA|TRBJ1-1|NA
TGTGCCAGCAGTTTAAGTCGGAACACTGAAGCTTTCTTT
CASSLSRNTEAFF
>TRBV5-4|NA|TRBJ1-1|TRBD1
TGTGCCAGCAGCTCCGGGGGGCACAGGGGCATAGAAGCTTTCTTT
CASSSGGHRGIEAFF
>TRBV29-1|NA|TRBJ1-4|NA
TGCAGCGTTGAGACAGGCAGGGAAAAACTGTTTTTT
CSVETGREKLFF
>TRBV30|once|TRBJ1-1|TRBD1
TGTGCCTGGAGTGTGGGGACAGGGGGATTGAACACTGAAGCTTTCTTT
CAWSVGTGGLNTEAFF
>TRBV7-8|NA|TRBJ2-3|TRBD1
TGTGCCAGCAGCTTAGGGGTCAGGGGGACAGATACGCAGTATTTT
CASSLGVRGTDTQYF
>TRBV11-2|NA|TRBJ1-1|NA
TGTGCCAGCAGGGGGGACACTGAAGCTTTCTTT
CASRGDTEAFF
>TRBV20-1|NA|TRBJ2-3|NA
TGCAGTGCTAGTTGGTCAGATACGCAGTATTTT
CSASWSDTQYF
>TRBV12-5|NA|TRBJ2-7|NA
TGTGCTAGTGGTTCGGGATCCCACTACGAGCAGTACTTC
CASGSGSHYEQYF
>TRBV15|NA|TRBJ1-5|NA
TGTGCCACCAGCAGGGGGGGGGCAAGCAATCAGCCCCAGCATTTT
CATSRGGASNQPQHF
>TRBV5-4|NA|TRBJ2-3|TRBD2
TGTGCCAGCAGCTTGGGCGGGGGGTTCACAGATACGCAGTATTTT
CASSLGGGFTDTQYF
>TRBV7-2|NA|TRBJ1-4|NA
TGTGCCAGCAGCGTTCAGCAGGGGACTAATGAAAAACTGTTTTTT
CASSVQQGTNEKLFF
>TRBV7-2|NA|TRBJ2-2|TRBD2
TGTGCCAGCAGCTTAAAGGCGGGGGCCGGGGAGCTGTTTTTT
CASSLKAGAGELFF
>TRBV19|NA|TRBJ1-3|TRBD1
TGTGCCAGTAGTATGGGACAGGGGAAAGGAAACACCATATATTTT
CASSMGQGKGNTIYF
>TRBV6-1|NA|TRBJ1-1|NA
TGTGCCAGCAGTGATTGGGGACAAGGGACTGAAGCTTTCTTT
CASSDWGQGTEAFF
>TRBV30|NA|TRBJ1-5|NA
TGTGCCTGGACCACCCAGGGAGGCCAGCCCCAGCATTTT
CAWTTQGGQPQHF
>TRBV5-1|NA|TRBJ1-1|NA
TGCGCCAGCAGCAATGTAGGGGGGACTGAAGCTTTCTTT
CASSNVGGTEAFF
>TRBV9|once|TRBJ2-5|NA
TGTGCCAGCAGCGCGTCAGGGGGGAGCGAGACCCAGTACTTC
CASSASGGSETQYF
>TRBV30|NA|TRBJ2-3|NA
TGTGCCTGGAGTACCGCGGGGCTCACAGATACGCAGTATTTT
CAWSTAGLTDTQYF